This T cell receptor beta chain is from a study of CD8 T cells in Susac syndrome. On the study more broadly: Among the sequenced Susac syndrome patients, more than five had active disease while roughly eight were in remission. Study outcomes and limitations: It was in TEMRA cells and active patients that Susac CD8+ clonal expansion peaked.

An amount of RNA that ranged from roughly 0.45 to 1 ug was reverse transcribed with random hexamers. Each CDR3 protein is one row after TCRdb ran MiXCR on the immunoSEQ multiplex PCR reads. The profile shows around 81,000 distinct CDR3 sequences, over 85% of them singletons. Trimming removed 3 bases from V and 3 bases from J, with 11 bases in between. CDR1 is MGHDK and CDR2 is SYGVNS in the germline V gene. The CDR3 consists of 15 residues. With respect to this clonotype: The antigen is undetermined.

V usage is TRBV25-1 and J usage is TRBJ2-2; possible D gene TRBD1, 6 bases. The clonotype comes from a human donor with Susac syndrome. The sequenced sample was CD8+ T cells from PBMCs. This chain's CDR3 is CASSDRGSYTGELFF. The CDR3 DNA follows: TGTGCCAGCAGTGACAGGGGTTCGTACACCGGGGAGCTGTTTTTT.